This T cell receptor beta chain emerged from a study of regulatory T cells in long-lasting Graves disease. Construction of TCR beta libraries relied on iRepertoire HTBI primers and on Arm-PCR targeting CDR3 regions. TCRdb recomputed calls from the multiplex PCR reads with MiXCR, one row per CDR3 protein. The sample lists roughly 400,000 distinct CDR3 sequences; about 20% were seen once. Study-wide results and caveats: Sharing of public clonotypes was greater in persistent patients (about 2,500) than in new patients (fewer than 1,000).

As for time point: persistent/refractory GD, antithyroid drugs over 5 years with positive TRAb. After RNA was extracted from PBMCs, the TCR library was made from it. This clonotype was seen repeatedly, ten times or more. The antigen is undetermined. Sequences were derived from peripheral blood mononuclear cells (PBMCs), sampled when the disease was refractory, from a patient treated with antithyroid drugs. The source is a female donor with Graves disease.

CDR3 protein: CASSPVWTGSGETQYF. The CDR3 nucleotides read TGTGCCAGCTCACCTGTTTGGACAGGGAGTGGCGAGACCCAGTACTTC. This chain uses TRBV18 with TRBJ2-5, with TRBD1 matching 8 bases. The CDR3 sequence is 16 residues long. The germline V gene encodes CDR1 KGHSH and CDR2 LQKENI. The junction had 11 bases not matched to a gene; V was cut back by 3 bases and J by 5 bases.